The rows below give T cell receptor beta chains drawn from one sample of a study of T cell clones after liver transplantation. Here immunoSEQ multiplex PCR was the method, and the copy in TCRdb shows in-frame clones only, minus some. The sample includes around 20,000 clones, around nine tenths of them seen just once. The sample in question was CD8+ T cells from blood, obtained before liver transplant. The receptors originated from a human donor who received a liver transplant. The CDR3 runs from the conserved cysteine through the conserved F or W. D genes are given only for firm matches. The size of a clone is reported for some rows only, either as once, few or many, or as a class for expanded clones.

d_gene	abundance	v_gene	j_gene	CDR3nt	CDR3aa
TRBD2	-	TRBV19	TRBJ2-7	TGTGCCAGTAGACTGAGCGGGAGCGGGTCCTACGAGCAGTACTTC	CASRLSGSGSYEQYF
-	-	TRBV5-4	TRBJ2-1	TGTGCCAGCAGCTGGGGGAATTACAATGAGCAGTTCTTC	CASSWGNYNEQFF
-	-	TRBV28	TRBJ1-1	TGTGCCAGCAGTACGATTCAACCCAGACCGAACACTGAAGCTTTCTTT	CASSTIQPRPNTEAFF
-	-	TRBV28	TRBJ2-3	TGTGCCAGCAGTCTAGGCCTCCGGGGGACGCACCCCACAGATACGCAGTATTTT	CASSLGLRGTHPTDTQYF
TRBD2	-	TRBV28	TRBJ2-5	TGTGCCAGCAGTGGGACTAGCGACGGGGAGACCCAGTACTTC	CASSGTSDGETQYF
-	few	TRBV19	TRBJ2-7	TGTGCCAGTAGTCTACACAGCTCCTCCTACGAGCAGTACTTC	CASSLHSSSYEQYF
TRBD2	-	TRBV13	TRBJ2-1	TGTGCCAGCAGCTTAGGACTAGCGGACCCTCATAACAATGAGCAGTTCTTC	CASSLGLADPHNNEQFF
-	-	TRBV27	TRBJ2-7	TGTGCCAGCAGTCTACAGGCGAACCACGAGCAGTACTTC	CASSLQANHEQYF
-	medium-sized	TRBV5-4	TRBJ2-1	TGTGCCACCAAGAACCCAGCCAATGAGCAGTTCTTC	CATKNPANEQFF
TRBD2	once	TRBV13	TRBJ2-1	TGTGCCAGCAGTCAGACTAGCGGGGGTTACTCCTACAATGAGCAGTTCTTC	CASSQTSGGYSYNEQFF
-	once	TRBV28	TRBJ2-7	TGTGCCAGCAGTTTGTCGGACAGCTACGAGCAGTACTTC	CASSLSDSYEQYF
-	-	TRBV4-1	TRBJ2-7	TGCGCCAGCAGCCAAGACCCAGGCCCCTGGACCTACGAGCAGTACTTC	CASSQDPGPWTYEQYF
TRBD2	-	TRBV28	TRBJ2-3	TGTGCCAGCACCTTTAGCGGGAGCACAGATACGCAGTATTTT	CASTFSGSTDTQYF
-	once	TRBV18	TRBJ2-1	TGTGCCAGCTCACCCTGGGACGCCGCTAACAATGAGCAGTTCTTC	CASSPWDAANNEQFF
TRBD1	few	TRBV13	TRBJ2-1	TGTGCCAGCAGAGCGGGACAGGGGTACTACAATGAGCAGTTCTTC	CASRAGQGYYNEQFF
TRBD2	-	TRBV13	TRBJ2-2	TGTGCCAGCAGCTCCACGGGAGGGGCCACCGGGGAGCTGTTTTTT	CASSSTGGATGELFF
-	-	TRBV9	TRBJ1-1	TGTGCCAGCAGCCCTGGGGCTGGACGGACTGAAGCTTTCTTT	CASSPGAGRTEAFF
-	once	TRBV5-1	TRBJ1-4	TGCGCCAGCAGCTTGGCCTTTAAAGAAAAACTGTTTTTT	CASSLAFKEKLFF
-	once	TRBV5-8	TRBJ2-3	TGTGCCAGCAGCTTCGGGACTCGCCCTAGCACAGATACGCAGTATTTT	CASSFGTRPSTDTQYF
-	-	TRBV5-8	TRBJ2-1	TGTGCCAGCAGCTTAAATTGGGACTCTAGGAGTGATGAGCAGTTCTTC	CASSLNWDSRSDEQFF
-	-	TRBV28	TRBJ1-1	TGTGCCAGCAGGGAGGTCACTGAAGCTTTCTTT	CASREVTEAFF
-	-	TRBV19	TRBJ1-1	TGTGCCAGTAGTCACAGAACCACTGAAGCTTTCTTT	CASSHRTTEAFF
-	-	TRBV28	TRBJ2-7	TGTGCCAGCAGTTGGGACCCGGGGACTTTAACTTACTACGAGCAGTACTTC	CASSWDPGTLTYYEQYF
TRBD2	once	TRBV7-7	TRBJ2-1	TGTGCTAGCAGCCCCGGAACTAGCGGGAGCTATGAGCAGTTCTTC	CASSPGTSGSYEQFF
TRBD2	-	TRBV6-1	TRBJ2-1	TGTGCCAGCCTGGCGGGAGAAACCTACAATGAGCAGTTCTTC	CASLAGETYNEQFF
-	few	TRBV30	TRBJ1-2	TGTGCCTGGATAGGAGGCGGGGGCTACACCTTC	CAWIGGGGYTF
TRBD2	-	TRBV7-9	TRBJ2-1	TGTGCCAGCAGCTCGGGACTAGCGGGAGGCCAGGGAGAGCAGTTCTTC	CASSSGLAGGQGEQFF
TRBD2	-	TRBV2	TRBJ2-2	TGTGCCACCTACTCGGGAGGGGGGGAGCTGTTTTTT	CATYSGGGELFF
TRBD1	-	TRBV6-1	TRBJ1-1	TGTGCCAGCACCACTACAAAGGGACAGGCCTTGGGAGCTTTCTTT	CASTTTKGQALGAFF
-	once	TRBV5-1	TRBJ2-7	TGCGCCAGCAGCCTGGTGGGGGACGAGCAGTACTTC	CASSLVGDEQYF
TRBD2	once	TRBV28	TRBJ2-2	TGTGCCAGACTGCTAGCGGGAGAATGTAGCGGGGAGCTGTTTTTT	CARLLAGECSGELFF
TRBD2	once	TRBV19	TRBJ2-1	TGTGCCAGTAGTATAATCCTAGCGGGCTACAATGAGCAGTTCTTC	CASSIILAGYNEQFF
-	-	TRBV2	TRBJ2-7	TGTGCCAGCACCGGAAGCGAGAGCTCCTACGAGCAGTACTTC	CASTGSESSYEQYF
TRBD1	once	TRBV19	TRBJ1-2	TGTGCCAGTAGTATCGGACAGGGAATAGGCTACACCTTC	CASSIGQGIGYTF
TRBD2	-	TRBV27	TRBJ2-3	TGTGCCAGCAGCCCTAGCGGGATTTCTCCAGATACGCAGTATTTT	CASSPSGISPDTQYF
TRBD1	-	TRBV29-1	TRBJ1-2	TGCAGCGCCGAGAAGGGGACAGGGGTCGCTACCTATGGCTACACCTTC	CSAEKGTGVATYGYTF
TRBD2	-	TRBV6-5	TRBJ2-5	TGTGCCAGCAGCCACACTAGCGGTGAAGAGACCCAGTACTTC	CASSHTSGEETQYF
TRBD1	few	TRBV6-5	TRBJ2-2	TGTGCCAGTTGGGGACAGGGGGGGCCCGGGGAGCTGTTTTTT	CASWGQGGPGELFF
-	-	TRBV4-1	TRBJ1-1	TGCGCCAGCAGCCAAGACGGACCGGTGGGAATGACTGAAGCTTTCTTT	CASSQDGPVGMTEAFF
-	-	TRBV25-1	TRBJ2-1	TGTGCCAGCAGGATTTACAATGAGCAGTTCTTC	CASRIYNEQFF
TRBD2	-	TRBV7-3	TRBJ2-1	TGTGCCAGCAGCTTCGGGACTAGTGTCAACAATGAGCAGTTCTTC	CASSFGTSVNNEQFF
-	-	TRBV7-6	TRBJ2-2	TGTGCCAGCAGCTTAGCGCTCGACCCACAGAAGAGCACCGGGGAGCTGTTTTTT	CASSLALDPQKSTGELFF
-	few	TRBV27	TRBJ2-1	TGTGCCAGCAGTTCTACCCCCCGAGGTAGTAACAATGAGCAGTTCTTC	CASSSTPRGSNNEQFF
TRBD1	-	TRBV13	TRBJ1-3	TGTGCCAGCAGCACCTGGACAGGCCAAAACACCATATATTTT	CASSTWTGQNTIYF
-	-	TRBV18	TRBJ1-1	TGTGCCAGCTCACCACCAAAGGGGGAAGGGACTGAAGCTTTCTTT	CASSPPKGEGTEAFF
-	-	TRBV28	TRBJ2-7	TGTGCCAGCAGTTTTGGCGGGGAGGTAGTCTACGAGCAGTACTTC	CASSFGGEVVYEQYF
TRBD2	-	TRBV7-6	TRBJ2-7	TGTGCCAGCAGCCTCGGAGGGCGGGAGTCTCCAGGGGAGCAGTACTTC	CASSLGGRESPGEQYF
-	-	TRBV6-1	TRBJ1-5	TGTGCCAGCAGTGAAGGTCGGGGCCCTTTTCAGCCCCAGCATTTT	CASSEGRGPFQPQHF
TRBD1	-	TRBV11-2	TRBJ1-1	TGTGCCAGCAGCCCAGCGAGGGGGGACAGGGGGCGTCGGAACACTGAAGCTTTCTTT	CASSPARGDRGRRNTEAFF
-	-	TRBV9	TRBJ2-1	TGTGCCAGCAGCGTGAGCGGAGGGTCCCTAAATGAGCAGTTCTTC	CASSVSGGSLNEQFF
-	once	TRBV5-1	TRBJ2-7	TGCGCCAGCAGCTTGGTTTGGGGCTCCTACGAGCAGTACTTC	CASSLVWGSYEQYF
TRBD2	-	TRBV5-4	TRBJ2-1	TGTGCCAGCATGACTAGCGGGGTTTACAATGAGCAGTTCTTC	CASMTSGVYNEQFF
TRBD2	-	TRBV19	TRBJ2-3	TGTGCCAGTAGTCTCCTACTGATGACTAGCGGGAGGGATACGCAGTATTTT	CASSLLLMTSGRDTQYF
TRBD1	-	TRBV5-6	TRBJ2-2	TGTGCCAGCAGCTTGAGCGACAGGGAACGCACCGGGGAGCTGTTTTTT	CASSLSDRERTGELFF
-	-	TRBV9	TRBJ1-5	TGTGCCAGCAGCGTAGGGGCTGACATCAATCAGCCCCAGCATTTT	CASSVGADINQPQHF
-	-	TRBV11-2	TRBJ1-5	TGTGCCAGCAGCTTAGTAGGGTCTAATCAGCCCCAGCATTTT	CASSLVGSNQPQHF
TRBD1	-	TRBV28	TRBJ2-7	TGTGCCAGCAGCGGCCCCCGGACAGGGTCCTACGAGCAGTACTTC	CASSGPRTGSYEQYF